This T cell receptor beta chain was captured in a study of control samples from healthy donors and cancer patients. Data came from immunoSEQ multiplex PCR; TCRdb stores just in-frame clones and leaves some out. The profile covers 57,000 or so clones, with 94% appearing a single time and approximately 4.3% taken by the ten largest. The germline V gene encodes CDR1 SGHNT and CDR2 YENEEA. V dropped 3 bases and J dropped 6; count of bases not matched to a gene: 0. This CDR3 comprises 14 residues. V is TRBV11-3 and J is TRBJ2-7; TRBD2 matches 15 bases. The material sequenced was blood. The TCR originated in a man in his thirties or forties in good health. CDR3 sequence reads: CASSLGLAGGEQYF. The CDR3 nucleotides read TGTGCCAGCAGCTTGGGACTAGCGGGAGGCGAGCAGTACTTC.